The TCR beta chain described here comes from a study of read filtering for tumor transcriptome and immune sequencing. The library was built from about 400 ng RNA with molecular barcoded adaptors for alpha/delta and beta/gamma chains. TCRdb reanalysed the reads using MiXCR and keeps one entry per CDR3 protein. The sample holds about 130,000 distinct CDR3 sequences, 10% to 15% seen once. This clonotype was observed many times. Germline V gene data show CDR1 as WNHNN and CDR2 as SYGVQD (reference sequence). The CDR3 loop spans 14 amino acids. The V end lost 7 bases, the J end lost 1 base, and 13 bases lay between the germline ends.

The chain has TRBV10-1 and TRBJ1-1; D might be TRBD1 (6 bases). Material: a population of CD138-negative cells sorted from bone marrow. The receptor was isolated from a donor over 35 with multiple myeloma. The CDR3 bases are TGCGCCAGCACTAGAGTGGACAGGAACACTGAAGCTTTCTTT. Translating it yields CASTRVDRNTEAFF.